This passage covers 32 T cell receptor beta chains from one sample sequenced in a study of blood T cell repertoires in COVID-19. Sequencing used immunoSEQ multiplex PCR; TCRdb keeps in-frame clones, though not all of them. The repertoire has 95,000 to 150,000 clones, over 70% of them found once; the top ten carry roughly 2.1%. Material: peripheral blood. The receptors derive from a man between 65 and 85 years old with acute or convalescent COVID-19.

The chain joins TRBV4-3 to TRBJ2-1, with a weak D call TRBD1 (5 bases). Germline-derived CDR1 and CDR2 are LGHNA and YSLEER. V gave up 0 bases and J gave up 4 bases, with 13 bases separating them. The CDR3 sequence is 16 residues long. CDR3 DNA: TGCGCCAGCAGCCAAGATCGGCAGGGTGGTTACAATGAGCAGTTCTTC. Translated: CASSQDRQGGYNEQFF.

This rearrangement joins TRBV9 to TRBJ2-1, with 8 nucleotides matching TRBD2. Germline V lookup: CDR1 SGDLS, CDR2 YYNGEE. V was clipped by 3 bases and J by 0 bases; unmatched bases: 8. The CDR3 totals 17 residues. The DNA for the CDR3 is TGTGCCAGCAGCGCCCGTCCTAGCGGGCTCTCCTACAATGAGCAGTTCTTC. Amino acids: CASSARPSGLSYNEQFF.

The CDR3 is CASSELQGAGELFF. CDR3 in DNA: TGCGCCAGCAGCGAATTACAGGGAGCCGGGGAGCTGTTTTTT. The chain carries TRBV5-1 and TRBJ2-2; D might be TRBD1 (6 bases). Trimming removed 4 bases at V and 6 bases at J, with 13 bases between. Per germline, CDR1 SGHRS and CDR2 YFSETQ. CDR3 length equals 14 residues.

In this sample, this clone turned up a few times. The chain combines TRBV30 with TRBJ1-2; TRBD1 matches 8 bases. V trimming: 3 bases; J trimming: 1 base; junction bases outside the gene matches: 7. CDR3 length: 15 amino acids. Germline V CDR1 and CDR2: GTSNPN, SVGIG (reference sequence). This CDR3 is CAWRIGTGFNYGYTF. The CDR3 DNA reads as TGTGCCTGGAGGATAGGGACAGGTTTTAACTATGGCTACACCTTC. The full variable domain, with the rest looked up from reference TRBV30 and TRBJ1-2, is SQTIHQWPATLVQPVGSPLSLECTVEGTSNPNLYWYRQAAGRGLQLLFYSVGIGQISSEVPQNLSASRPQDRQFILSSKKLLLSDSGFYLCAWRIGTGFNYGYTFGSGTRLTVV.

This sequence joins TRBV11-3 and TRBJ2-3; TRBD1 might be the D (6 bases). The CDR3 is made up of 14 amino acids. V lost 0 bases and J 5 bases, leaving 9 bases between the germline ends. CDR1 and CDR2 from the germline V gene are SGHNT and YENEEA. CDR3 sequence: CASSLDGGLDTQYF. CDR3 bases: TGTGCCAGCAGCTTAGATGGGGGCCTAGATACGCAGTATTTT.

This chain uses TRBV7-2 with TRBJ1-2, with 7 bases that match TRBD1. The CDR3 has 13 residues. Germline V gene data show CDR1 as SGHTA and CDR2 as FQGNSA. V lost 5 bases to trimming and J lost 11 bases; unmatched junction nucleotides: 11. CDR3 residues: CASSLGQREVYTF. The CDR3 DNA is TGTGCCAGCAGCCTGGGACAGCGGGAGGTGTACACCTTC.

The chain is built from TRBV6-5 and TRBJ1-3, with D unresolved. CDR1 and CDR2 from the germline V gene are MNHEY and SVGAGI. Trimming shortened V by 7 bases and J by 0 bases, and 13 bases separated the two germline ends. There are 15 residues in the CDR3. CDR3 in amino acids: CASITGSRSGNTIYF. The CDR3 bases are TGTGCCAGCATCACCGGGTCTCGCTCTGGAAACACCATATATTTT.

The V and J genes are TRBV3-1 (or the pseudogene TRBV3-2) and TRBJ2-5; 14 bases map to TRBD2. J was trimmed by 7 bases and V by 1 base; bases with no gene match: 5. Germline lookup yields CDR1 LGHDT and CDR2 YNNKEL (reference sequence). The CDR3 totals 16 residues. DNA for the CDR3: TGTGCCAGCAGCCAAGCGACTAGCGGGGGGGCGGGGACCCAGTACTTC. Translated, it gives CASSQATSGGAGTQYF.

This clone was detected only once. CDR3 coding DNA: TGTGCCAGCATTGGGACAGGCTGGCACACTGAAGCTTTCTTT. Translated: CASIGTGWHTEAFF. V usage is TRBV2 and J usage is TRBJ1-1, with 8 bases that match TRBD1. Germline lookup yields CDR1 SNHLY and CDR2 FYNNEI. The CDR3 extends over 14 amino acids. V dropped 7 bases and J dropped 3; count of bases not matched to a gene: 7.

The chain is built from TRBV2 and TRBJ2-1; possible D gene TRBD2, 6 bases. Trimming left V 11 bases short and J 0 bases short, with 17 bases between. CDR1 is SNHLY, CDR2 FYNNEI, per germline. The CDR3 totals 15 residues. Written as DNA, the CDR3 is TGTGCCGGGATGCCGGGACTCAGCTCCTACAATGAGCAGTTCTTC. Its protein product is CAGMPGLSSYNEQFF.

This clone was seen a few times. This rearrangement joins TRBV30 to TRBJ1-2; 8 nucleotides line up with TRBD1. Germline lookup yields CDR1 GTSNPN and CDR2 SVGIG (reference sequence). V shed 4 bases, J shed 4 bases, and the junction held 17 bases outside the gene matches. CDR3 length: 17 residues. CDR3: CAWTTKQGQGSFYGYTF. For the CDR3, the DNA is TGTGCCTGGACAACTAAACAAGGACAGGGTTCTTTCTATGGCTACACCTTC.

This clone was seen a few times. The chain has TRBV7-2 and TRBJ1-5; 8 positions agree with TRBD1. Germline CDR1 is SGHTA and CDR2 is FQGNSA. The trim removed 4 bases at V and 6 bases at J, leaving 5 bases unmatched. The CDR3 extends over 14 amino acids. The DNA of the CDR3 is TGTGCCAGCAGCTCTGGACAGGGCAGTCAGCCCCAGCATTTT. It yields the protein CASSSGQGSQPQHF.

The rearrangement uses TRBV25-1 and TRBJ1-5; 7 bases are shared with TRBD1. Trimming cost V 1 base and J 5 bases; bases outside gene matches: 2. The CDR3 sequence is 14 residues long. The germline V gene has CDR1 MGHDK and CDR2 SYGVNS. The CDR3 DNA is TGTGCCAGCAGTGAATCGAGGGGGCATCAGCCCCAGCATTTT. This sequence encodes CASSESRGHQPQHF.

The CDR3 region is CASSSPTSTSTDTQYF. In DNA, the CDR3 is TGTGCCAGCAGTTCCCCAACTAGCACTAGCACAGATACGCAGTATTTT. The rearrangement joins TRBV6-2 or TRBV6-3 to TRBJ2-3; possibly TRBD2 for D (6 bases). CDR1 is MNHEY, CDR2 SVGEGT, per germline. CDR3 length: 16 residues. Deletions cut 4 bases from V and 0 bases from J, with 14 bases between.

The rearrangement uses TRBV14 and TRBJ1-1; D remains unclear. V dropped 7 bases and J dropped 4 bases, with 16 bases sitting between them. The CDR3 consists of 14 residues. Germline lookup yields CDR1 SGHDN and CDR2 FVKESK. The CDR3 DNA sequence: TGTGCCAGCACCCGAGCCCTAGGAAGCACTGAAGCTTTCTTT. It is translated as CASTRALGSTEAFF. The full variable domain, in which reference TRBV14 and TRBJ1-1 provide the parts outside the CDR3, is EAGVTQFPSHSVIEKGQTVTLRCDPISGHDNLYWYRRVMGKEIKFLLHFVKESKQDESGMPNNRFLAERTGGTYSTLKVQPAELEDSGVYFCASTRALGSTEAFFGQGTRLTVV.

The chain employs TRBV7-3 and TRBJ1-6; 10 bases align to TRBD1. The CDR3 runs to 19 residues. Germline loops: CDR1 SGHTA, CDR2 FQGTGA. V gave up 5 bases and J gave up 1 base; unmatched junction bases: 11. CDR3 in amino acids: CASSPRPTGGLSYNSPLHF. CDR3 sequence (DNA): TGTGCCAGCAGCCCCAGACCGACAGGGGGCTTATCCTATAATTCACCCCTCCACTTT.

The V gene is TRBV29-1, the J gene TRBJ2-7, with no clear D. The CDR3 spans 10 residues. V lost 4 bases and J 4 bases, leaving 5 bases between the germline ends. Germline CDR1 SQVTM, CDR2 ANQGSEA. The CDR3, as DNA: TGCAGCGTTGGTGAGTACGAGCAGTACTTC. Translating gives CSVGEYEQYF.

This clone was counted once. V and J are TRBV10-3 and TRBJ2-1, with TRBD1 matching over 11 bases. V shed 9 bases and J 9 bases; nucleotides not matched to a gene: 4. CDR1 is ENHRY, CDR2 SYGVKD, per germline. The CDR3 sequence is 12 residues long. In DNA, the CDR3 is TGTGCCATGGACAGGGGGCAGGGTGAGCAGTTCTTC. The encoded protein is CAMDRGQGEQFF.

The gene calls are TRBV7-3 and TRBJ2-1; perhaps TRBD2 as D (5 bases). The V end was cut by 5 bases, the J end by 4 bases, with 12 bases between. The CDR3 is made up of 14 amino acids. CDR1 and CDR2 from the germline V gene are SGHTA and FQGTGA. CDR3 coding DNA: TGTGCCAGCAGCCCTAACTCGGGGTACAATGAGCAGTTCTTC. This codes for CASSPNSGYNEQFF.

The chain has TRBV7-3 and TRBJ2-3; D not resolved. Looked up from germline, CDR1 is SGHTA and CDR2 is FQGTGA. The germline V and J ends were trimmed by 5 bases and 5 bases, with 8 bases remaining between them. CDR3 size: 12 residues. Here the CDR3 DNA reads TGTGCCAGCAGCAAAGCTGGAGATACGCAGTATTTT. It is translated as CASSKAGDTQYF.

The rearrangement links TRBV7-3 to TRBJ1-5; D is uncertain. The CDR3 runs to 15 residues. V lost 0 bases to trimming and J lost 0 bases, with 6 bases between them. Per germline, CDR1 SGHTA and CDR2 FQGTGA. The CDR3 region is CASSLTSDSNQPQHF. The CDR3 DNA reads TGTGCCAGCAGCTTAACGTCAGATAGCAATCAGCCCCAGCATTTT.

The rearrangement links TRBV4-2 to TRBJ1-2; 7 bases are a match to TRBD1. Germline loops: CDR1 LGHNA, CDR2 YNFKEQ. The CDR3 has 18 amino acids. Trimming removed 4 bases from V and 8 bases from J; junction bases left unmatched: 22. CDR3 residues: CASSPEIMTGSGIRGYTF. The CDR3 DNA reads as TGTGCCAGCAGCCCCGAAATCATGACAGGGTCGGGAATCCGGGGCTACACCTTC.

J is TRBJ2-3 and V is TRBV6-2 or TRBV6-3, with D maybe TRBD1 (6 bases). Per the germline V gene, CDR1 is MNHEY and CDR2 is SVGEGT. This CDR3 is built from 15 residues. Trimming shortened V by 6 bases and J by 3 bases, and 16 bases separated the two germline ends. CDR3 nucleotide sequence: TGTGCCAGCAGCCCAGCCGGGACACTGACAGATACGCAGTATTTT. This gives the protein CASSPAGTLTDTQYF.

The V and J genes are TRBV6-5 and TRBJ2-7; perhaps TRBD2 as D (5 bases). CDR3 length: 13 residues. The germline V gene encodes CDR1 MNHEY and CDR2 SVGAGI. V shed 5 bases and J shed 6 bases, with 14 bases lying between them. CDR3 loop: CASSTYSEGEQYF. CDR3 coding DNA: TGTGCCAGCAGTACCTACAGCGAGGGCGAGCAGTACTTC.

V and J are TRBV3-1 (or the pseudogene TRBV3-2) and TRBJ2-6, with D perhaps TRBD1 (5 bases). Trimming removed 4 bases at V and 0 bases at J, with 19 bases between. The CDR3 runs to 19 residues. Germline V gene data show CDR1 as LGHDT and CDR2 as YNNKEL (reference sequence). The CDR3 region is CASSPRTTHTSSGANVLTF. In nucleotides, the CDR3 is TGTGCCAGCAGCCCTCGGACAACTCATACCAGCTCTGGGGCCAACGTCCTGACTTTC.

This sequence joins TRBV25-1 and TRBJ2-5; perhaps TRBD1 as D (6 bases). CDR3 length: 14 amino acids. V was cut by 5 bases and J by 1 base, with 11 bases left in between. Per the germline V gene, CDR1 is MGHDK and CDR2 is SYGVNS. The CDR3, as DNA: TGTGCCAGCAGTTGGGGACATAGCCAAGAGACCCAGTACTTC. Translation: CASSWGHSQETQYF. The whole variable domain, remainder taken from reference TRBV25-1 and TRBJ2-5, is EADIYQTPRYLVIGTGKKITLECSQTMGHDKMYWYQQDPGMELHLIHYSYGVNSTEKGDLSSESTVSRIRTEHFPLTLESARPSHTSQYLCASSWGHSQETQYFGPGTRLLVL.

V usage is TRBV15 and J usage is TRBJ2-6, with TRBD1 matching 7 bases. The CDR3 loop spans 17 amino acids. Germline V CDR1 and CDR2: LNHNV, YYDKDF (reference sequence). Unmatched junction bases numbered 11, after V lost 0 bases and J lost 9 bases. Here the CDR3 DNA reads TGTGCCACCAGCAGAGACGGTAGGGGGCCATTGGGCAACGTCCTGACTTTC. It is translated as CATSRDGRGPLGNVLTF.

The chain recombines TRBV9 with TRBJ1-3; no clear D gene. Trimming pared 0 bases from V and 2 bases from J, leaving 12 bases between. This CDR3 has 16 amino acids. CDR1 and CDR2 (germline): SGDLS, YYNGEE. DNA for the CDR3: TGTGCCAGCAGCGTAGGAGGGATTGTCACTGGAAACACCATATATTTT. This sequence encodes CASSVGGIVTGNTIYF.

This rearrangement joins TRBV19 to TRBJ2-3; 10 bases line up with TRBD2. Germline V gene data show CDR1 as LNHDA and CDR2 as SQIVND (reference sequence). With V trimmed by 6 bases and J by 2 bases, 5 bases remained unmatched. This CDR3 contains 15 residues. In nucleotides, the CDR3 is TGTGCCAGTAGCGATAGCGGGGGGTACACAGATACGCAGTATTTT. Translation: CASSDSGGYTDTQYF.

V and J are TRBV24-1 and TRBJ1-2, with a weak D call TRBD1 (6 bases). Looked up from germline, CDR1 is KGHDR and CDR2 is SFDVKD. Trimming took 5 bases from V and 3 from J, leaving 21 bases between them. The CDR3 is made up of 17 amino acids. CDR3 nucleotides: TGTGCCACCAGTGCCCTAGGGGGACCCCCCCTGTACTATGGCTACACCTTC. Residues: CATSALGGPPLYYGYTF.

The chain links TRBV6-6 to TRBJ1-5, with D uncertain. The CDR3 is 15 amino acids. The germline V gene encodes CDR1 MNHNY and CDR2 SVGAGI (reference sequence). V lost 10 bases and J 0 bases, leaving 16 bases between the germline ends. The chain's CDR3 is CATVGPGNSNQPQHF. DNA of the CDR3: TGTGCCACCGTAGGCCCGGGGAATAGCAATCAGCCCCAGCATTTT.

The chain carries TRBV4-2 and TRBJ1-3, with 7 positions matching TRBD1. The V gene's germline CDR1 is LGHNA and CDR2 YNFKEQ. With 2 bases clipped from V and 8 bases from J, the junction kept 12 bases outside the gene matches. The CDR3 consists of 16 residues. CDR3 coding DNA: TGTGCCAGCAGCCAAAGAGCCAGGGACAGTTCCGACACCATATATTTT. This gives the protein CASSQRARDSSDTIYF.